This T cell receptor (beta chain) was recorded in a study of T cells in Graves' hyperthyroidism and ophthalmopathy. This clonotype was seen ten or more times. Amplified TCR beta CDR3 regions came from RNA transcripts. Initially, a first-round RT-PCR of the TCR CDR3 employed the HTBI primer set. Using its own MiXCR run on the multiplex PCR reads, TCRdb lists one record per CDR3 protein. This sample has 250,000 to 300,000 distinct CDR3 sequences; roughly 13% occur once, and the top ten carry roughly 7.9%. Germline CDR1 and CDR2: SNHLY and FYNNEI. This CDR3 region has 14 residues. V lost 7 bases to trimming and J lost 3 bases, with 15 bases between them.

The sequence was obtained from a woman in her thirties or forties with Graves' hyperthyroidism. The gene calls are TRBV2 and TRBJ1-2, with D tentatively TRBD1 (5 bases). Sequences were obtained from blood. Here the CDR3 DNA reads TGTGCCAGCAAGGCAGGGTTTAACGACTATGGCTACACCTTC. It is translated as CASKAGFNDYGYTF.